This T cell receptor (beta chain) is drawn from a study of brain T cells in children with intractable seizures. Study observations and caveats: Clones missing pre-surgery may reflect undersampling of that blood sample.

The time point is: blood from clinic visit 5 months post-surgery; TSC patient then seizure free. Concerning this clone: Its antigen is not known.

Profiled with immunoSEQ multiplex PCR; TCRdb holds only in-frame clones, not every one. The sample contains 340,000 or so clones, approximately 93% of which appear only once. CDR3 length: 17 amino acids. Germline loops: CDR1 MNHEY, CDR2 SMNVEV (reference sequence). After removal of 4 bases from V and 3 bases from J, the junction contained 12 bases not matched to a gene. Sequenced here: peripheral blood, sampled 5 to 6 months after surgery. The source of this sequence is a boy less than two years old with tuberous sclerosis and intractable seizures. The rearrangement uses TRBV27 and TRBJ1-2; 9 bases are shared with TRBD1. CDR3 DNA sequence: TGTGCCAGCAGTTCTTACCAAAGCCGGACAGGGGACTATGGCTACACCTTC. Its translation: CASSSYQSRTGDYGYTF.